This entry lists 15 T cell receptor beta chains sequenced from one sample in a study of T cells in Graves' hyperthyroidism and ophthalmopathy. TCR beta CDR3 sequences were amplified from RNA transcripts. Researchers ran a first-round RT-PCR on the TCR CDR3 using the HTBI primer set. One entry per CDR3 protein results from TCRdb running MiXCR on the multiplex PCR reads. Of 350,000 or so distinct CDR3 sequences in the sample, 18% are singletons; the top ten hold around 47%. Specimen: blood. Receptors originate from a woman aged 45-65 years with Graves' hyperthyroidism.

This clonotype was detected ten times or more. The chain uses TRBV18 and TRBJ1-2; the match to TRBD1 covers 7 bases. Germline loops: CDR1 KGHSH, CDR2 LQKENI. This CDR3 is built from 13 residues. Losses at the gene ends were 6 bases for V and 3 bases for J; bases not matched to a gene: 4. CDR3 protein: CASSWDSYYGYTF. DNA for the CDR3: TGTGCCAGCTCTTGGGACAGTTACTATGGCTACACCTTC.

The CDR3 sequence is CASEKSPGNTEAFF. DNA of the CDR3: TGTGCCAGTGAGAAATCCCCCGGGAACACTGAAGCTTTCTTT. The chain joins TRBV19 to TRBJ1-1; D gene uncertain. Germline V gene lookup returns CDR1 LNHDA and CDR2 SQIVND (reference sequence). V lost 8 bases, J lost 1 base, and 14 bases lay in between. The CDR3 is 14 residues long.

This clonotype has ten or more counts. The rearrangement uses TRBV11-1 and TRBJ2-7; D is tentatively TRBD1 or TRBD2 (6 bases each). CDR3 length equals 16 residues. Germline V CDR1 and CDR2: SGHAT, FQDESV (reference sequence). Trimming left V 3 bases short and J 4 bases short, with 19 bases between. CDR3 coding DNA: TGTGCCAGCAGCTTGGGCCGAGGGGGGCCAGGATACGAGCAGTACGTC. It specifies CASSLGRGGPGYEQYV.

In this sample, this clonotype turned up many times. The chain carries TRBV11-1 and TRBJ2-5, with 7 bases that match TRBD2. The germline CDR1 and CDR2 sequences are SGHAT and FQDESV (reference sequence). The CDR3 covers 15 residues. V dropped 5 bases and J dropped 1; count of bases not matched to a gene: 7. CDR3 DNA sequence: TGTGCCAGCAGCCCAAGACAGCGGGGCCAAGAGACCCAGTACTTC. Its protein product is CASSPRQRGQETQYF.

This clonotype was recorded many times. The chain joins TRBV20-1 to TRBJ1-5; a possible D gene is TRBD1 (5 bases). V was cut by 6 bases and J by 4 bases, with 10 bases left in between. Germline V gene sequence: CDR1 DFQATT, CDR2 SNEGSKA (reference sequence). The CDR3 spans 12 residues. The CDR3: CSAGGGNQPQHF. For the CDR3, the DNA is TGCAGTGCGGGGGGAGGGAATCAGCCCCAGCATTTT.

The sample holds many counts of this clonotype. This chain uses TRBV6-2 or TRBV6-3 with TRBJ2-2, with a weak D call TRBD1 (6 bases). The germline V gene has CDR1 MNHEY and CDR2 SVGEGT. V lost 0 bases, J lost 7 bases, and 18 bases lay in between. The CDR3 totals 17 residues. CDR3 protein: CASSYSITRGSDGELFF. As DNA, the CDR3 is TGTGCCAGCAGTTACTCGATAACCAGGGGTTCGGACGGGGAGCTGTTTTTT.

This clonotype was seen a handful of times. The chain carries TRBV5-1 and TRBJ1-1; D is perhaps TRBD1 (5 bases). This CDR3 comprises 13 residues. Between the trimmed V and J ends, which lost 0 bases and 11 bases, there was a span of 14 bases. The germline V gene has CDR1 SGHRS and CDR2 YFSETQ. The CDR3 DNA reads as TGCGCCAGCAGCTTGGACGAGACAGTCCCGGCTTTCTTT. Its translation is CASSLDETVPAFF. Drawing the rest from reference TRBV5-1 and TRBJ1-1, the complete variable domain is KAGVTQTPRYLIKTRGQQVTLSCSPISGHRSVSWYQQTPGQGLQFLFEYFSETQRNKGNFPGRFSGRQFSNSRSEMNVSTLELGDSALYLCASSLDETVPAFFGQGTRLTVV.

This clonotype has more than one count but fewer than ten. The V call is TRBV5-4, the J call TRBJ1-1; no definite D call. This CDR3 spans 16 amino acids. The ends were cut back, 0 bases at V and 2 bases at J, with 14 bases in the middle. Germline V gene sequence: CDR1 SGHNT, CDR2 YYREEE (reference sequence). The CDR3 spells CASSLGRSGQNTEAFF. CDR3 DNA: TGTGCCAGCAGCTTGGGGAGGAGTGGGCAAAACACTGAAGCTTTCTTT.

The chain couples TRBV7-9 to TRBJ1-2; no clear D gene. Germline assignment: CDR1 SEHNR and CDR2 FQNEAQ (reference sequence). The germline V and J ends were trimmed by 0 bases and 5 bases, with 10 bases remaining between them. This CDR3 comprises 14 residues. CDR3 bases: TGTGCCAGCAGCTTAGCATCAGTTAATTATGGCTACACCTTC. Translating it yields CASSLASVNYGYTF.

The CDR3 nucleotides are TGTGCCATCAGTGAGTCGAGTTCGTACACTGAAGCTTTCTTT. It encodes CAISESSSYTEAFF. The chain combines TRBV10-3 with TRBJ1-1; D not certain. This CDR3 has 14 amino acids. V lost 0 bases and J lost 3, with 8 bases in between. The germline V gene has CDR1 ENHRY and CDR2 SYGVKD.

This clonotype was counted only a few times. The chain uses TRBV15 and TRBJ2-2; 11 bases fit TRBD2. The CDR3 contains 20 residues. CDR1 LNHNV and CDR2 YYDKDF come from the germline V gene (reference sequence). The V segment lost 0 bases and the J segment 0 bases; nucleotides outside the gene matches: 9. CDR3 in amino acids: CATSRDLAGGHFANTGELFF. The CDR3 DNA sequence: TGTGCCACCAGCAGAGATCTAGCGGGGGGCCATTTCGCGAACACCGGGGAGCTGTTTTTT.

This clonotype was detected a few times. A much larger clone lies one base from this, so it may be a read error. The chain recombines TRBV18 with TRBJ1-1; D is uncertain. V was shortened by 8 bases and J by 7 bases, with 14 bases between the two germline ends. The length of the CDR3 is 12 residues. Per the germline V gene, CDR1 is KGHSH and CDR2 is LQKENI. The CDR3, as DNA: TGTGCCAGCCCATCAAGGGTAATTGAAGCTTTCTTT. Protein: CASPSRVIEAFF.

The gene calls are TRBV6-6 and TRBJ1-2, with a possible D match to TRBD1 (5 bases). Trimming stripped 2 bases from V and 8 bases from J, with 18 bases between. The CDR3 totals 15 residues. Germline CDR1 and CDR2: MNHNY and SVGAGI (reference sequence). The DNA of the CDR3 is TGTGCCAGCAGTTACGGCGGCCAGGGCGATCGGGGCTACACCTTC. As protein: CASSYGGQGDRGYTF.

In this sample, this clonotype turned up a few times. This sequence joins TRBV10-3 and TRBJ2-7, with D perhaps TRBD2 (6 bases). CDR1 and CDR2 (germline): ENHRY, SYGVKD. The CDR3 extends over 13 amino acids. V was shortened by 10 bases and J by 3 bases, with 16 bases between the two germline ends. CDR3 coding DNA: TGTGCCAGGGATAGGGACTCAGTCTACGAGCAGTACGTC. Encoded protein: CARDRDSVYEQYV.

This clonotype was detected many times. The chain carries TRBV27 and TRBJ1-1; 9 bases are shared with TRBD1. CDR3 size: 14 residues. CDR1 is MNHEY and CDR2 is SMNVEV in the germline V gene (reference sequence). With 2 bases clipped from V and 10 bases from J, the junction kept 8 bases outside the gene matches. The CDR3 sequence: CASSLMGPGQGAFF. DNA for the CDR3: TGTGCCAGCAGTTTAATGGGGCCGGGACAGGGAGCTTTCTTT.